Below, one T cell receptor beta chain is given with its context. Its cognate antigen is unknown. With 4 bases removed from V and 0 bases from J, the gap between germline ends came to 4 bases. This CDR3 is 12 amino acids long. Germline loops: CDR1 SQVTM, CDR2 ANQGSEA. This sample was included in a study of graft-versus-host responses after intestinal transplantation. Study-wide results and limits: The study found high graft-versus-host to host-versus-graft clonal ratios in allografts of patients with graft-donor T cell macrochimerism. Recipient marrow showed GvH clones, some seen first in ileum or blood.

The method was immunoSEQ multiplex PCR; TCRdb's version includes in-frame clones alone and lacks a portion of them. Among 20,000 to 25,000 clones listed, approximately 93% were seen once. The source of this sequence is a human patient who received an intestinal transplant, so some T cells may come from the graft donor. The specimen comprised PBMCs, sampled 156 days after intestinal transplant. The genes are TRBV29-1 and TRBJ1-3; unclear D gene. The CDR3 sequence: CSVVNSGNTIYF. The DNA for the CDR3 is TGCAGCGTTGTAAACTCTGGAAACACCATATATTTT.